This TCR beta chain was sequenced during a study of blood T cell repertoires in COVID-19. Study as a whole: Samples taken during acute and convalescent COVID-19 were collected in the United States, Italy and Spain. PBMCs, B-cell-depleted T cells, or T cells provided the cDNA or gDNA that made up the material.

Germline V gene lookup returns CDR1 SEHNR and CDR2 FQNEAQ (reference sequence). V gave up 3 bases and J gave up 1 base; unmatched junction bases: 2. This CDR3 spans 15 amino acids. Study processing details: How many nucleated cells were present was estimated from reference gene primer amplification. Sequenced by immunoSEQ multiplex PCR; TCRdb stores in-frame clones only, minus some. V and J calls and clone size come straight from that table; D and trimming were deduced from the DNA. The sample consists of tens of thousands of clones, 89% of them appearing once. The chain has TRBV7-9 and TRBJ2-3; 9 nucleotides line up with TRBD2. The clonotype was recovered from a man older than 75 with acute or convalescent COVID-19. The sequenced material came from peripheral blood. The CDR3 DNA follows: TGTGCCAGCAGCTTCGGACTAGCGCGCACAGATACGCAGTATTTT. It translates to CASSFGLARTDTQYF.